The 17 T cell receptor beta chains presented below share a single source sample, sequenced in a study of blood T cells in healthy people across ages. The second PCR ran 7 to 11 cycles with a sample-barcoded 5' primer and J-beta primers. Each CDR3 protein gets one entry after TCRdb re-called the 5' RACE reads with MiXCR. The table shows about 640,000 distinct CDR3 sequences, with under 65% occurring only once. Sequencing was performed on blood. The receptors here all came from a man in his 60s in good health.

This clonotype was picked up a small number of times. This chain uses TRBV20-1 with TRBJ2-1, with D unclear. The CDR3 runs to 13 residues. Per the germline V gene, CDR1 is DFQATT and CDR2 is SNEGSKA (reference sequence). V lost 5 bases to trimming and J lost 10 bases, with 18 bases between them. CDR3 DNA sequence: TGCAGTGCTGCCGACCTCCCAGGTCACGAGCAGTTCTTC. As protein: CSAADLPGHEQFF.

Of note for this clonotype: With a far larger clone one base away, a read error is the likely cause. The CDR3 end shows no conserved phenylalanine or tryptophan, and so a read error is likely. This sequence joins TRBV28 and TRBJ2-5; no reliable D call. CDR3 length equals 11 residues. Germline lookup yields CDR1 MDHEN and CDR2 SYDVKM. V gave up 2 bases and J gave up 5 bases, with 3 bases separating them. This CDR3 reads CASSLRETQYL. CDR3 bases: TGTGCCAGCAGTTTAAGGGAGACCCAGTACTTA.

The chain couples TRBV3-1 to TRBJ2-2; D is undetermined. The CDR3 is 14 amino acids. Germline loops: CDR1 LGHDT, CDR2 YNNKEL (reference sequence). V was shortened by 1 base and J by 1 base, with 4 bases between the two germline ends. The CDR3 DNA sequence: TGTGCCAGCAGCCAAGGCGGGAACACCGGGGAGCTGTTTTTT. Translating gives CASSQGGNTGELFF.

The V call is TRBV12-3 or TRBV12-4, the J call TRBJ1-6; no definite D call. Trimming shortened V by 3 bases and J by 10 bases, and 4 bases separated the two germline ends. The CDR3 spans 11 residues. Here the CDR3 DNA reads TGTGCCAGCAGTTTTGAATCACCCCTCCACTTT. Its translation is CASSFESPLHF.

The gene calls are TRBV7-9 and TRBJ2-5, with a tentative D call TRBD2 (5 bases). Trimming removed 10 bases at V and 2 bases at J, with 14 bases between. CDR1 is SEHNR, CDR2 FQNEAQ, per germline (reference sequence). The CDR3 totals 13 residues. The CDR3 spells CATTRGLQETQYF. The CDR3 nucleotides read TGTGCCACCACACGAGGGCTACAAGAGACCCAGTACTTC.

There are a few counts of this clonotype. The V gene is TRBV20-1, the J gene TRBJ2-5; TRBD1 matches at 7 bases. V lost 2 bases, J lost 1 base, and 7 bases stayed unmatched. The CDR3 contains 15 residues. The V gene's germline CDR1 is DFQATT and CDR2 SNEGSKA (reference sequence). CDR3 in amino acids: CSARRPGTVQETQYF. The CDR3 DNA follows: TGCAGTGCTAGACGTCCCGGGACAGTCCAAGAGACCCAGTACTTC.

V and J are TRBV7-8 and TRBJ2-1, with 8 bases lining up with TRBD1. This CDR3 region has 15 residues. Per germline, CDR1 SGHVS and CDR2 FQNEAQ. J was trimmed by 7 bases and V by 0 bases; bases with no gene match: 5. The CDR3 loop is CASSLAITGGNEQFF. In DNA form, the CDR3 reads TGTGCCAGCAGCTTAGCGATTACAGGGGGGAATGAGCAGTTCTTC.

This sequence joins TRBV9 and TRBJ1-5; D call uncertain. Trimming shortened V by 0 bases and J by 4 bases, and 8 bases separated the two germline ends. CDR1 and CDR2 (germline): SGDLS, YYNGEE. The CDR3 is made up of 14 amino acids. CDR3 sequence: CASSVGQVNQPQHF. CDR3 nucleotides: TGTGCCAGCAGCGTAGGGCAGGTTAATCAGCCCCAGCATTTT.

V is TRBV4-2 and J is TRBJ2-3; 13 nucleotides agree with TRBD2. This CDR3 comprises 16 residues. Germline loops: CDR1 LGHNA, CDR2 YNFKEQ. V shed 5 bases, J shed 6 bases, and the junction held 8 bases outside the gene matches. As DNA, the CDR3 is TGTGCCAGCAGCGCCCGGACTAGCGGGGGTGCTGATACGCAGTATTTT. Translation: CASSARTSGGADTQYF.

This rearrangement joins TRBV10-1 to TRBJ2-5, with TRBD2 as a possible D gene (5 bases). With the DNA end fitting TRBJ2-7 better, the J assignment may be wrong. Germline assignment: CDR1 WNHNN and CDR2 SYGVQD (reference sequence). The CDR3 contains 14 residues. CDR3 nucleotides: TGCGCCAGCAGTGAGTCGTCGGGGTCGGGCGAGCAGTACTTC. It translates to CASSESSGSGEQYF.

In its sample, this clonotype was seen a few times. The chain joins TRBV7-7 to TRBJ2-5; 9 positions agree with TRBD2. Losses at the gene ends were 5 bases for V and 2 bases for J; bases not matched to a gene: 6. The CDR3 runs to 15 residues. CDR1 SSHAT and CDR2 FNYEAQ come from the germline V gene (reference sequence). CDR3 bases: TGTGCCAGCAGCCAAGGGACTAGCCTGCAAGAGACCCAGTACTTC. It codes for CASSQGTSLQETQYF.

This clonotype was picked up a small number of times. The rearrangement links TRBV29-1 to TRBJ2-1; 8 bases align to TRBD1. The CDR3 runs 12 residues. Germline V gives CDR1 SQVTM, CDR2 ANQGSEA. Trimming took 0 bases from V and 10 from J; bases not matched to a gene: 2. In DNA form, the CDR3 reads TGCAGCGTTGAAGAGACAGGGGACGAGCAGTTCTTC. Residues: CSVEETGDEQFF.

This chain joins TRBV12-3 or TRBV12-4 and TRBJ1-1; 10 bases map to TRBD1. This CDR3 has 16 residues. The junction had 6 bases not matched to a gene; V was cut back by 5 bases and J by 0 bases. As DNA, the CDR3 is TGTGCCAGCAGTCCGGGACAGGGGTGGGTGAACACTGAAGCTTTCTTT. This encodes CASSPGQGWVNTEAFF.

V usage is TRBV2 and J usage is TRBJ1-5; D is perhaps TRBD1 (6 bases). V was shortened by 2 bases and J by 2 bases, with 7 bases between the two germline ends. Germline CDR1 is SNHLY and CDR2 is FYNNEI. The CDR3 spans 14 residues. In DNA form, the CDR3 reads TGTGCCAGCAGTGAACAGGGGCGCAATCAGCCCCAGCATTTT. It is translated as CASSEQGRNQPQHF.

This chain uses TRBV6-1 with TRBJ2-5; 7 bases match TRBD1. This CDR3 comprises 12 residues. Per germline, CDR1 MNHNS and CDR2 SASEGT. Germline trimming cut 11 bases from V and 4 bases from J; bases unmatched to any gene: 7. CDR3 nucleotide sequence: TGTGCCGGCAACAGGGGTATAGAGACCCAGTACTTC. Encoded protein: CAGNRGIETQYF.

The genes are TRBV4-1 and TRBJ2-5; D assignment may be TRBD1 or TRBD2 (5 bases each). Trimming cost V 0 bases and J 7 bases, with 12 bases left between them. CDR3 size: 14 residues. Germline CDR1 and CDR2: MGHRA and YSYEKL. DNA for the CDR3: TGCGCCAGCAGCCAAGATAAGGTTGGGGGGACCCAGTACTTC. Protein: CASSQDKVGGTQYF.

This chain connects TRBV5-5 to TRBJ2-7; D is unresolved. In germline, CDR1 is SGHKS, CDR2 YYEKEE (reference sequence). This CDR3 contains 14 residues. With 2 bases removed from V and 4 bases from J, the gap between germline ends came to 13 bases. CDR3 DNA: TGTGCCAGCAGCTTTGATTTGTCGGTTTACGAGCAGTACTTC. This encodes CASSFDLSVYEQYF.